A single sample gave rise to the 32 T cell receptor beta chains below, sequenced in a study of blood T cells in healthy people across ages. Primers used in a second PCR of about 7 to 12 cycles were a sample-barcoded 5' primer and a J-beta primer mix. TCRdb passed the 5' RACE reads through MiXCR, listing each CDR3 protein once. Here the sample spans 1,800,000 or so distinct CDR3 sequences, approximately 40% being singletons. Sequenced material: blood. The receptors were sampled from a human donor in good health.

The chain employs TRBV7-9 and TRBJ1-2; the D gene is possibly TRBD1 (6 bases). This CDR3 region has 13 residues. Germline CDR1 and CDR2: SEHNR and FQNEAQ (reference sequence). V gave up 5 bases and J gave up 8 bases, with 15 bases separating them. The CDR3 here is CASSQDAGGGYTF. CDR3 in DNA: TGTGCCAGCAGCCAAGACGCCGGGGGCGGCTACACCTTC. Together with reference TRBV7-9 and TRBJ1-2, the CDR3 gives the full variable domain: DTGVSQNPRHKITKRGQNVTFRCDPISEHNRLYWYRQTLGQGPEFLTYFQNEAQLEKSRLLSDRFSAERPKGSFSTLEIQRTEQGDSAMYLCASSQDAGGGYTFGSGTRLTVV.

This rearrangement joins TRBV7-9 to TRBJ2-4; weak D call: TRBD1 (6 bases). The end of the DNA fits TRBJ2-7 better, so the J call may be wrong. Germline CDR1 and CDR2: SEHNR and FQNEAQ (reference sequence). This CDR3 is built from 13 residues. The CDR3 sequence: CASSDGAGVEQYF. The CDR3 coding sequence is TGTGCCAGCAGCGACGGGGCAGGGGTCGAGCAGTACTTC.

V is TRBV4-3 and J is TRBJ1-2, with D hard to call. This CDR3 contains 15 residues. Trimming took off 0 bases at V and 7 bases at J, with 15 bases between the two ends. The germline gives CDR1 LGHNA, CDR2 YSLEER. CDR3 loop: CASSQDGTGFLGYTF. The DNA for the CDR3 is TGCGCCAGCAGCCAAGATGGTACTGGCTTCCTTGGCTACACCTTC.

The chain joins TRBV29-1 to TRBJ2-5; D unresolved. Trimming took off 2 bases at V and 5 bases at J, with 9 bases between the two ends. Per germline, CDR1 SQVTM and CDR2 ANQGSEA. CDR3 length equals 12 residues. CDR3 amino acids: CSVEQFRETQYF. For the CDR3, the DNA is TGCAGCGTTGAACAGTTCCGGGAGACCCAGTACTTC.

This chain connects TRBV11-1 to TRBJ2-7; 7 bases agree with TRBD1. The length of the CDR3 is 14 residues. The V gene end was trimmed by 0 bases and the J gene end by 7 bases; junction bases not matched to a gene: 6. Germline-derived CDR1 and CDR2 are SGHAT and FQDESV (reference sequence). DNA of the CDR3: TGTGCCAGCAGCTTAGCAGGGGACAGATGGGAGCAGTACTTC. This translates into CASSLAGDRWEQYF. The full variable domain, completed using reference TRBV11-1 and TRBJ2-7, is EAEVAQSPRYKITEKSQAVAFWCDPISGHATLYWYRQILGQGPELLVQFQDESVVDDSQLPKDRFSAERLKGVDSTLKIQPAELGDSAMYLCASSLAGDRWEQYFGPGTRLTVT.

The rearrangement uses TRBV28 and TRBJ1-6; D may be TRBD1 (5 bases). Germline CDR1 reads MDHEN; CDR2 reads SYDVKM. This CDR3 region has 16 residues. Deletions cut 3 bases from V and 8 bases from J, with 17 bases between. For the CDR3, the DNA is TGTGCCAGCAGTTTCGGAGGGCAAGGGACTTATTCACCCCTCCACTTT. Protein product: CASSFGGQGTYSPLHF.

This clonotype turned up a few times. V is TRBV15 and J is TRBJ2-1; D could derive from TRBD1 or TRBD2 (6 bases each). The CDR3 loop spans 17 amino acids. Trimming took 0 bases from V and 6 from J, leaving 18 bases between them. Germline CDR1 and CDR2: LNHNV and YYDKDF (reference sequence). The CDR3 protein is CATSRDELRGLSNEQFF. CDR3 coding DNA: TGTGCCACCAGCAGAGATGAACTTCGGGGGCTCTCCAATGAGCAGTTCTTC. The whole variable domain, filled in from reference TRBV15 and TRBJ2-1, reads DAMVIQNPRYQVTQFGKPVTLSCSQTLNHNVMYWYQQKSSQAPKLLFHYYDKDFNNEADTPDNFQSRRPNTSFCFLDIRSPGLGDTAMYLCATSRDELRGLSNEQFFGPGTRLTVL.

V usage is TRBV7-2 and J usage is TRBJ2-4; D may be TRBD1 or TRBD2 (5 bases each). Germline V CDR1 and CDR2: SGHTA, FQGNSA. This CDR3 has 16 residues. Trimming shortened V by 3 bases and J by 6 bases, and 18 bases separated the two germline ends. CDR3 DNA: TGTGCCAGCAGCTTGGGGGAACAGAGGGCTACAAACATTCAGTACTTC. Protein product: CASSLGEQRATNIQYF.

This rearrangement joins TRBV11-1 to TRBJ2-7, with D possibly being TRBD1 (5 bases). V lost 5 bases and J 5 bases, leaving 16 bases between the germline ends. Germline values: CDR1 SGHAT, CDR2 FQDESV (reference sequence). This CDR3 is 14 amino acids long. CDR3 loop: CASSLRAGQHEQYF. In DNA, the CDR3 is TGTGCCAGCAGCCTACGGGCAGGGCAACACGAGCAGTACTTC.

This clonotype was counted between two and nine times. The genes are TRBV6-2 or TRBV6-3 and TRBJ2-1, with 12 bases matching TRBD1. CDR1 and CDR2 from the germline V gene are MNHEY and SVGEGT. The CDR3 is 13 residues long. Trimming took 8 bases from V and 6 from J; bases not matched to a gene: 2. Here the CDR3 DNA reads TGTGCCAGCCTGGGACAGGGGGCCAATGAGCAGTTCTTC. This gives the protein CASLGQGANEQFF.

This rearrangement joins TRBV20-1 to TRBJ2-3, with TRBD2 identical over 9 bases. The CDR3 runs to 16 residues. Germline CDR1 and CDR2: DFQATT and SNEGSKA (reference sequence). Unmatched junction bases numbered 6, after V lost 0 bases and J lost 2 bases. The chain's CDR3 is CSARDLAGQYTDTQYF. DNA for the CDR3: TGCAGTGCTAGAGATCTAGCGGGGCAATACACAGATACGCAGTATTTT.

This clonotype was observed a handful of times. V gene TRBV5-6 combines with J gene TRBJ2-4, with a weak D call TRBD2 (6 bases). The germline V and J ends were trimmed by 3 bases and 9 bases, with 16 bases remaining between them. This CDR3 has 14 amino acids. Germline CDR1 reads SGHDT; CDR2 reads YYEEEE. The CDR3 sequence: CASSSTGTPSIQYF. The CDR3 region has the DNA TGTGCCAGCAGCTCAACCGGGACTCCCAGCATTCAGTACTTC.

This clonotype has ten or more counts. This chain connects TRBV20-1 to TRBJ2-3; 8 bases are a match to TRBD1. V lost 6 bases to trimming and J lost 4 bases; unmatched junction nucleotides: 9. The CDR3 sequence is 14 residues long. Germline V lookup: CDR1 DFQATT, CDR2 SNEGSKA (reference sequence). In DNA, the CDR3 is TGCAGTGCAGCACCAGGGGGCAACGCAGATACGCAGTATTTT. It translates to CSAAPGGNADTQYF.

This clonotype appeared a single time. In nucleotides, the CDR3 is TGTGCCAGCAGCCCTATTGGACAGCTGAACACTGAAGCTTTCTTT. As protein: CASSPIGQLNTEAFF. This chain links TRBV7-9 with TRBJ1-1; possibly TRBD1 for D (6 bases). This CDR3 has 15 amino acids. Trimming left V 5 bases short and J 0 bases short, with 13 bases between. Germline V gene data show CDR1 as SEHNR and CDR2 as FQNEAQ (reference sequence).

The rearrangement uses TRBV29-1 and TRBJ2-3; D may be TRBD1 (5 bases). V was shortened by 4 bases and J by 6 bases, with 17 bases between the two germline ends. The germline V gene encodes CDR1 SQVTM and CDR2 ANQGSEA. The CDR3 spans 14 residues. CDR3 in DNA: TGCAGCGTTGGTTTCCCGGCAGGGTCCGATACGCAGTATTTT. This translates into CSVGFPAGSDTQYF.

CDR3 protein: CASSQAGGRNEQFF. The CDR3 DNA is TGTGCCAGCAGTCAAGCGGGGGGGCGCAATGAGCAGTTCTTC. This chain connects TRBV12-3 or TRBV12-4 to TRBJ2-1, with TRBD2 matching over 10 bases. V lost 5 bases and J lost 6; bases outside the gene matches: 4. The CDR3 spans 14 residues.

The chain uses TRBV5-6 and TRBJ1-1, with 7 bases matching TRBD1. The V and J ends lost 4 bases and 0 bases, in that order; junction bases with no gene match: 18. The CDR3 is made up of 19 amino acids. Per germline, CDR1 SGHDT and CDR2 YYEEEE. CDR3 region: CASSGMRQGPEVMNTEAFF. The DNA of the CDR3 is TGTGCCAGCAGCGGAATGCGACAGGGCCCAGAAGTCATGAACACTGAAGCTTTCTTT. The whole variable domain, remainder taken from reference TRBV5-6 and TRBJ1-1, is DAGVTQSPTHLIKTRGQQVTLRCSPKSGHDTVSWYQQALGQGPQFIFQYYEEEERQRGNFPDRFSGHQFPNYSSELNVNALLLGDSALYLCASSGMRQGPEVMNTEAFFGQGTRLTVV.

V is TRBV5-5 and J is TRBJ2-3; a weak D match, TRBD2 (6 bases). CDR3 length: 15 amino acids. V lost 0 bases, J lost 4 bases, and 12 bases lay in between. CDR1 and CDR2 from the germline V gene are SGHKS and YYEKEE (reference sequence). The CDR3: CASSLEVGEADTQYF. The CDR3 DNA follows: TGTGCCAGCAGCTTGGAGGTAGGGGAGGCAGATACGCAGTATTTT.

A word on this clonotype: The junction differs from germline at one of its ends, possibly a read error. CDR3 DNA sequence: TGTGCCAGCAGTTTCGGACTAGCGGGGGGGCGGGTTAGGTACAATGAGCGGTTCTTC. Translation: CASSFGLAGGRVRYNERFF. The chain couples TRBV28 to TRBJ2-1; 15 nucleotides agree with TRBD2. This CDR3 contains 19 residues. CDR1 and CDR2 from the germline V gene are MDHEN and SYDVKM.

The V call is TRBV6-6, the J call TRBJ2-1, with TRBD2 matching over 10 bases. Germline trimming cut 0 bases from V and 0 bases from J; bases unmatched to any gene: 8. Germline lookup yields CDR1 MNHNY and CDR2 SVGAGI (reference sequence). The CDR3 has 19 residues. CDR3 DNA: TGTGCCAGCAGTTACTCTAGGACTAGCGGAAAGAGCTCCTACAATGAGCAGTTCTTC. Translation gives CASSYSRTSGKSSYNEQFF.

Many counts were recorded for this clonotype. Germline is not matched at one junction end, which may reflect a read error. The V call is TRBV7-9, the J call TRBJ1-5; D unclear. The CDR3 totals 12 residues. Germline CDR1 and CDR2: SEHNR and FQNEAQ (reference sequence). The CDR3 nucleotides read TGTGCCAGCAGTTTAGAGGATCAGCCCCAGCATTTT. Translated: CASSLEDQPQHF.

The gene calls are TRBV19 and TRBJ2-7; 7 bases match TRBD1. This CDR3 is 16 amino acids long. V lost 5 bases, J lost 7 bases, and 17 bases stayed unmatched. CDR1 is LNHDA and CDR2 is SQIVND in the germline V gene (reference sequence). In nucleotides, the CDR3 is TGTGCCAGTAGTCCCAATCGACAGGGCCCTCGCAATGAGCAGTACTTC. Its protein is CASSPNRQGPRNEQYF.

This clonotype was found many times. V usage is TRBV7-2 and J usage is TRBJ2-7; D remains ambiguous. This CDR3 comprises 13 residues. The germline CDR1 and CDR2 sequences are SGHTA and FQGNSA. The V gene lost 2 bases and the J gene lost 2 bases, with 7 bases spanning the gap. The chain's CDR3 is CASSLPQTYEQYF. CDR3 in DNA: TGTGCCAGCAGCTTACCACAGACCTACGAGCAGTACTTC.

The chain combines TRBV25-1 with TRBJ2-5; D perhaps matches TRBD2 (5 bases). Per the germline V gene, CDR1 is MGHDK and CDR2 is SYGVNS. The V and J ends lost 4 bases and 5 bases respectively, with 14 bases between them. This CDR3 has 14 amino acids. The CDR3 DNA sequence: TGTGCCAGCAGTGTACCGGGATTGGTCGAGACCCAGTACTTC. This encodes CASSVPGLVETQYF.

This clonotype was seen a handful of times. The chain uses TRBV24-1 and TRBJ2-6; D is possibly TRBD1 or TRBD2 (5 bases each). V lost 4 bases to trimming and J lost 2 bases, with 8 bases between them. Germline lookup yields CDR1 KGHDR and CDR2 SFDVKD. The CDR3 has 15 amino acids. The CDR3 sequence: CATSEQGAGANVLTF. CDR3 nucleotides: TGTGCCACCAGTGAGCAGGGAGCTGGGGCCAACGTCCTGACTTTC.

With regard to this clonotype: The junction departs from germline at one end; a sequencing error may be responsible. The gene calls are TRBV5-1 and TRBJ2-5; unclear D gene. This CDR3 spans 13 amino acids. The germline V gene has CDR1 SGHRS and CDR2 YFSETQ. The CDR3 loop is CASSLPSQETQYF. The DNA of the CDR3 is TGTGCCAGCAGCTTGCCGTCCCAAGAGACCCAGTACTTC.

The rearrangement links TRBV7-8 to TRBJ2-2; TRBD1 aligns across 11 bases. Germline V gene lookup returns CDR1 SGHVS and CDR2 FQNEAQ. This CDR3 is built from 16 residues. The V segment lost 5 bases and the J segment 3 bases; nucleotides outside the gene matches: 5. The CDR3 protein is CASSPRTGGYTGELFF. CDR3 in DNA: TGTGCCAGCAGCCCTAGGACAGGGGGCTACACCGGGGAGCTGTTTTTT.

CDR3 protein: CASSLSLGPSYEQYF. The CDR3 bases are TGTGCCAGCAGCTTGTCATTAGGACCCTCCTACGAGCAGTACTTC. The rearrangement links TRBV5-5 to TRBJ2-7, with D unresolved. The CDR3 length is 15 residues. Germline V lookup: CDR1 SGHKS, CDR2 YYEKEE (reference sequence). V lost 1 base and J 0 bases, leaving 11 bases between the germline ends.

The chain employs TRBV5-1 and TRBJ2-2; D uncertain. The CDR3 spans 14 residues. With 3 bases removed from V and 3 bases from J, the gap between germline ends came to 9 bases. Germline CDR1 is SGHRS and CDR2 is YFSETQ. CDR3 amino acids: CASSSAIHTGELFF. CDR3 coding DNA: TGCGCCAGCAGCTCGGCTATCCACACCGGGGAGCTGTTTTTT.

V gene TRBV19 combines with J gene TRBJ2-7; 9 bases are shared with TRBD1. Germline loops: CDR1 LNHDA, CDR2 SQIVND (reference sequence). V lost 4 bases and J lost 4; bases outside the gene matches: 5. The CDR3 loop spans 14 amino acids. CDR3 in DNA: TGTGCCAGTAGTAGGGGGACAGGGAAATACGAGCAGTACTTC. Protein sequence: CASSRGTGKYEQYF.

The CDR3 sequence: CASSTWTSGGFEQYF. The DNA of the CDR3 is TGTGCCAGCAGCACCTGGACTAGCGGGGGTTTTGAGCAGTACTTC. The rearrangement joins TRBV7-9 to TRBJ2-4; 13 bases are shared with TRBD2. Germline-derived CDR1 and CDR2 are SEHNR and FQNEAQ (reference sequence). This CDR3 is 15 amino acids long. The ends lost 5 bases at V and 13 bases at J; junction bases unmatched: 11.

This clonotype has more than one count but fewer than ten. The chain employs TRBV27 and TRBJ1-2; 8 nucleotides align to TRBD1. Germline CDR1 MNHEY, CDR2 SMNVEV (reference sequence). J gave up 7 bases and V 7 bases, and 17 bases lay outside the gene matches. This CDR3 is 16 amino acids long. In DNA form, the CDR3 reads TGTGCCAGCACCACCCTCGGCGGACAGGGCAAAAGTGGCTACACCTTC. This translates into CASTTLGGQGKSGYTF.